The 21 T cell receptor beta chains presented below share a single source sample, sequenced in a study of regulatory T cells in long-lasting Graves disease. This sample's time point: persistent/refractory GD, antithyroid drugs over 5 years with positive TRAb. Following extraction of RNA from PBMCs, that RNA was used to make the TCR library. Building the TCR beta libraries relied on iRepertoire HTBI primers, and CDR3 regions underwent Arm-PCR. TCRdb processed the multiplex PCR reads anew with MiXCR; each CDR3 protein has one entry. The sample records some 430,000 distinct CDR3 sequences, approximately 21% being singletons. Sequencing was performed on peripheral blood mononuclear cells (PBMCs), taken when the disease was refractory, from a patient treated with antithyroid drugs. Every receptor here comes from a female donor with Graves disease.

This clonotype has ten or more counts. The CDR3 DNA reads TGTGCCAGCAGTTTATGGAGCGGGAGGGCCGAGGGGGAGCTGTTTTTT. Its protein product is CASSLWSGRAEGELFF. The chain carries TRBV28 and TRBJ2-2; 10 bases map to TRBD2. The junction had 6 bases not matched to a gene; V was cut back by 0 bases and J by 8 bases. The germline V gene encodes CDR1 MDHEN and CDR2 SYDVKM. The CDR3 covers 16 residues.

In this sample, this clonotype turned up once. The CDR3 DNA reads as TGTGCCAGCAGCAGCGGACTAGCGGGGCCCCCAGATACGCAGTATTTT. Residues: CASSSGLAGPPDTQYF. This chain uses TRBV11-2 with TRBJ2-3, with 12 bases that match TRBD2. This CDR3 is built from 16 residues. J gave up 4 bases and V 5 bases, and 7 bases lay outside the gene matches. Germline V gene data show CDR1 as SGHAT and CDR2 as FQNNGV.

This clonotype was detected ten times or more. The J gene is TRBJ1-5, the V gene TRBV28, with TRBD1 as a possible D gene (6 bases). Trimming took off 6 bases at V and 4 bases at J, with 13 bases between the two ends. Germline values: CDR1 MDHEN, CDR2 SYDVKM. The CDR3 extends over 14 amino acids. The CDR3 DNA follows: TGTGCCAGCAGGCCGGGACACTCAAATCAGCCCCAGCATTTT. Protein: CASRPGHSNQPQHF.

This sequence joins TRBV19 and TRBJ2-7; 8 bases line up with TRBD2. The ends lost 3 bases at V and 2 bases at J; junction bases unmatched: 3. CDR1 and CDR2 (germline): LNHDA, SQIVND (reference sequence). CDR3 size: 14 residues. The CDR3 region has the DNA TGTGCCAGTAGTATCAAACTAGCGGCCTACGAGCAGTACTTC. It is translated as CASSIKLAAYEQYF.

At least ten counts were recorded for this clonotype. The CDR3 spells CASSFSGATNTEAFF. DNA of the CDR3: TGTGCCAGCAGCTTTTCGGGGGCCACGAACACTGAAGCTTTCTTT. The rearrangement joins TRBV7-2 to TRBJ1-1; D possibly corresponds to TRBD1 (6 bases). V lost 3 bases to trimming and J lost 1 base, with 12 bases between them. CDR3 length: 15 residues. Germline V gene sequence: CDR1 SGHTA, CDR2 FQGNSA.

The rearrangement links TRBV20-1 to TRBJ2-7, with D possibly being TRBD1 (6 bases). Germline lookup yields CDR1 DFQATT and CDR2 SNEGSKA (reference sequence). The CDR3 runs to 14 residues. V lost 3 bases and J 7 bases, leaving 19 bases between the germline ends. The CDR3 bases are TGCAGTGCTAGTTTGGTCAGGGGTTCTCGGGAGCAGTACTTC. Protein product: CSASLVRGSREQYF.

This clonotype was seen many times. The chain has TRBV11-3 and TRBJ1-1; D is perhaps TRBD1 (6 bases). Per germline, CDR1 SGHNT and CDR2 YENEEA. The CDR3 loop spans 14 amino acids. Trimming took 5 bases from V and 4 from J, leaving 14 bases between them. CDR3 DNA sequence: TGTGCCAGCAGCCAGGGGCAGGCCTCCACTGAAGCTTTCTTT. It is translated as CASSQGQASTEAFF.

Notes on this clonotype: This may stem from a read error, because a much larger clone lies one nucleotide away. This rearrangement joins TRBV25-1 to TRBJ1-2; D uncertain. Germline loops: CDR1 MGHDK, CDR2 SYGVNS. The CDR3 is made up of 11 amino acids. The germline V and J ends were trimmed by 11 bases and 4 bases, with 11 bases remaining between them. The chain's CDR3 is CAGTDGYGYTF. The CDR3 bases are TGTGCCGGCACCGACGGCTATGGCTACACCTTC.

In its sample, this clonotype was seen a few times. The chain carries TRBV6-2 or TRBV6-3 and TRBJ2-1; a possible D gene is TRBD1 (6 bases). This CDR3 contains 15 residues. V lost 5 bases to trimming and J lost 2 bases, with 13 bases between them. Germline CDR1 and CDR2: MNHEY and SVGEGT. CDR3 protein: CASSERDIPYNEQFF. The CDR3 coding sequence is TGTGCCAGCAGTGAAAGGGACATCCCCTACAATGAGCAGTTCTTC.

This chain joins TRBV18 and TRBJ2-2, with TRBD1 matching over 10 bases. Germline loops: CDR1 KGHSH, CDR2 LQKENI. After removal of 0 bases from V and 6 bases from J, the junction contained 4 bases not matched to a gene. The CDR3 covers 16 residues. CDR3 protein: CASSPPGQGTSGELFF. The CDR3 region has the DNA TGTGCCAGCTCACCACCGGGACAGGGGACATCCGGGGAGCTGTTTTTT.

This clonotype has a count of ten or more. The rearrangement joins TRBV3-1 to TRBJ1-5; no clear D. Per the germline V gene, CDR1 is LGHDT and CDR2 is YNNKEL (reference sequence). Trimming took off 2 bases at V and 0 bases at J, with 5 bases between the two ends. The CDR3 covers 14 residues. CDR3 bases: TGTGCCAGCAGCCAAACACATAGCAATCAGCCCCAGCATTTT. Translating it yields CASSQTHSNQPQHF. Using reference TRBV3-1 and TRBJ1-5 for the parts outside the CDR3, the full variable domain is DTAVSQTPKYLVTQMGNDKSIKCEQNLGHDTMYWYKQDSKKFLKIMFSYNNKELIINETVPNRFSPKSPDKAHLNLHINSLELGDSAVYFCASSQTHSNQPQHFGDGTRLSIL.

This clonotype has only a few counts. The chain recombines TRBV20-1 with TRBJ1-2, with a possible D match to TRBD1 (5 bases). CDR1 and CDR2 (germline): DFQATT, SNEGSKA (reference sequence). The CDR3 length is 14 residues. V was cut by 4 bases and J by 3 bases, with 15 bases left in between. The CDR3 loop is CSATATRVDYGYTF. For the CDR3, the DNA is TGCAGTGCTACCGCCACCAGGGTGGACTATGGCTACACCTTC.

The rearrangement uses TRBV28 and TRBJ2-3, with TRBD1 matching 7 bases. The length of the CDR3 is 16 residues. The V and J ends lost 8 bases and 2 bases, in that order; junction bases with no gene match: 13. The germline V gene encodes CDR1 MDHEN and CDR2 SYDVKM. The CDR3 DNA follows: TGTGCCAGCGGTCTTAGACAGGGTATCATCACAGATACGCAGTATTTT. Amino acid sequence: CASGLRQGIITDTQYF. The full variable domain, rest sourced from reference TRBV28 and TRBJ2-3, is DVKVTQSSRYLVKRTGEKVFLECVQDMDHENMFWYRQDPGLGLRLIYFSYDVKMKEKGDIPEGYSVSREKKERFSLILESASTNQTSMYLCASGLRQGIITDTQYFGPGTRLTVL.

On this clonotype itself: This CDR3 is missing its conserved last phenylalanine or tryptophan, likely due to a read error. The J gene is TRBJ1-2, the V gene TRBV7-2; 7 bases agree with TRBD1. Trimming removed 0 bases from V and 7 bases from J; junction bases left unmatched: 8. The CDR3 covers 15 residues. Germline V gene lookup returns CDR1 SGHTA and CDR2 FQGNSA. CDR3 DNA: TGTGCCAGCAGCTTAGCGCTACAGGGGATGAGTGGCTACACCTCC. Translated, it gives CASSLALQGMSGYTS.

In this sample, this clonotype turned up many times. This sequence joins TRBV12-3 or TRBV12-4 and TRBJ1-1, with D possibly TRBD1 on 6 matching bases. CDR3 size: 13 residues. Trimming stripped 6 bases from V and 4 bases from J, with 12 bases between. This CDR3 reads CASRPGHVTEAFF. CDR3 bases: TGTGCCAGCAGACCGGGACACGTCACTGAAGCTTTCTTT.

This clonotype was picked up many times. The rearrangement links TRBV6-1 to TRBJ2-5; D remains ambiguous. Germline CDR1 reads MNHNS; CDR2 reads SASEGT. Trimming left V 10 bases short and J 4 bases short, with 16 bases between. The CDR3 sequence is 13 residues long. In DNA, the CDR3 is TGTGCCACTGAAAGGACCCTGGGAGAGACCCAGTACTTC. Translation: CATERTLGETQYF.

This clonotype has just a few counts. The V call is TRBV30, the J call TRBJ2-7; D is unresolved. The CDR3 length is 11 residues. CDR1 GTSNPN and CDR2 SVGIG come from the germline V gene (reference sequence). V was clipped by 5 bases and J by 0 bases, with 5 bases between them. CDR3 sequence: CAWGDSYEQYF. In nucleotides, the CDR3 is TGTGCCTGGGGGGACTCCTACGAGCAGTACTTC.

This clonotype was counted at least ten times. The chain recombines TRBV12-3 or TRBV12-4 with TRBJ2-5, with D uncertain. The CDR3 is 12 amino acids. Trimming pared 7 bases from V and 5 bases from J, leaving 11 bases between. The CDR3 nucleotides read TGTGCCAGCACCAGTCTGCGGGAGACCCAGTACTTC. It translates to CASTSLRETQYF.

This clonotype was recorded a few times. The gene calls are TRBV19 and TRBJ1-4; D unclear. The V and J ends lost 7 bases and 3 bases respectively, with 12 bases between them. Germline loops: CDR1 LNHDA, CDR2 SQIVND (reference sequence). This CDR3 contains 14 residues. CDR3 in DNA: TGTGCCAGTAATCCGAATGGGGCTAATGAAAAACTGTTTTTT. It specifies CASNPNGANEKLFF. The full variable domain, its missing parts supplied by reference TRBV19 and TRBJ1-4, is DGGITQSPKYLFRKEGQNVTLSCEQNLNHDAMYWYRQDPGQGLRLIYYSQIVNDFQKGDIAEGYSVSREKKESFPLTVTSAQKNPTAFYLCASNPNGANEKLFFGSGTQLSVL.

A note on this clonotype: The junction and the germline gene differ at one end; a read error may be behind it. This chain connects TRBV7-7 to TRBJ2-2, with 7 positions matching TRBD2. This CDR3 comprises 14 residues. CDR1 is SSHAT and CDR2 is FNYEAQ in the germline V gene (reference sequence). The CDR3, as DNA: TGTGCTAGCAGCCCCGGGCGGGGGACCGGGGAGCTGTTTTTT. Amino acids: CASSPGRGTGELFF.

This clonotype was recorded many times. CDR3 DNA: TGTGCCAGCAGCGTCCGGGAGGCCTACGAGCAGTACTTC. This translates into CASSVREAYEQYF. The chain joins TRBV2 to TRBJ2-7, with 7 bases fitting TRBD2. The CDR3 is made up of 13 amino acids. Germline trimming cut 6 bases from V and 2 bases from J; bases unmatched to any gene: 4. The germline CDR1 and CDR2 sequences are SNHLY and FYNNEI.